Following are 13 T cell receptor beta chains from one sample sequenced in a study of regulatory T cells in long-lasting Graves disease. Libraries of TCR beta came from iRepertoire HTBI primers plus Arm-PCR of CDR3 regions. A single record per CDR3 protein comes from TCRdb applying MiXCR to the multiplex PCR reads. Of 300,000 to 400,000 distinct CDR3 sequences in the sample, roughly 16% were seen once. The time point was: newly diagnosed GD, antithyroid drugs for less than 3 months. RNA isolated from PBMCs was used to make the TCR library. Sequencing used peripheral blood mononuclear cells (PBMCs), obtained at new diagnosis, from a patient treated with antithyroid drugs. All receptors derive from a female donor with Graves disease.

This clonotype was detected ten times or more. The chain combines TRBV5-1 with TRBJ2-3; D is unclear. Germline CDR1 is SGHRS and CDR2 is YFSETQ. Trimming took off 0 bases at V and 2 bases at J, with 10 bases between the two ends. The CDR3 is 15 residues long. For the CDR3, the DNA is TGCGCCAGCAGCTTGGCTTCTCTAGACACAGATACGCAGTATTTT. The encoded protein is CASSLASLDTDTQYF.

This clonotype was seen at least ten times. The chain couples TRBV6-2 or TRBV6-3 to TRBJ2-5; D may correspond to TRBD1 or TRBD2 (5 bases each). In germline, CDR1 is MNHEY, CDR2 SVGEGT. The length of the CDR3 is 17 residues. V was cut by 4 bases and J by 1 base, with 19 bases left in between. DNA of the CDR3: TGTGCCAGCAGTTTTAGGGGCCGGCGAGGACTCCAAGAGACCCAGTACTTC. This gives the protein CASSFRGRRGLQETQYF.

A few counts support this clonotype. A much more abundant neighbour one base away suggests this may be a read error. The chain combines TRBV7-2 with TRBJ2-1; possible D gene TRBD2, 6 bases. The germline gives CDR1 SGHTA, CDR2 FQGNSA. The CDR3 covers 15 residues. This CDR3 is CASSLEAGPYNELFF. CDR3 bases: TGTGCCAGCAGCTTAGAAGCGGGTCCCTACAATGAGCTGTTCTTC.

The chain combines TRBV29-1 with TRBJ2-7; 11 bases map to TRBD2. The CDR3 is made up of 14 amino acids. CDR1 and CDR2 (germline): SQVTM, ANQGSEA. V was clipped by 3 bases and J by 2 bases; unmatched bases: 3. This CDR3 is CSVDTGLAAYEQYF. DNA for the CDR3: TGCAGCGTTGATACGGGACTAGCGGCCTACGAGCAGTACTTC.

This clonotype was observed many times. The chain carries TRBV11-2 and TRBJ2-3; TRBD2 agrees at 13 bases. The CDR3 is 14 residues long. Trimming cost V 8 bases and J 7 bases; bases outside gene matches: 6. Germline loops: CDR1 SGHAT, CDR2 FQNNGV. The CDR3 DNA reads TGTGCCAGCGGACCGGGACTAGCGGGGAATACGCAGTATTTT. Translating it yields CASGPGLAGNTQYF.

CDR3 coding DNA: TGCGCCAGCAGCGCGAACGGGAGAGAGGATACGCAGTATTTT. Amino acid sequence: CASSANGREDTQYF. This chain joins TRBV4-3 and TRBJ2-3, with D tentatively TRBD2 (6 bases). CDR3 length equals 14 residues. Looked up from germline, CDR1 is LGHNA and CDR2 is YSLEER. V was trimmed by 5 bases and J by 6 bases, leaving 15 bases between them.

In the case of this clonotype: One base separates it from a far larger clone, so it is likely a read error. The chain links TRBV11-2 to TRBJ2-1; 10 bases are shared with TRBD2. The J call may be wrong; the DNA end is better matched by TRBJ2-5. This CDR3 is 17 amino acids long. Germline V CDR1 and CDR2: SGHAT, FQNNGV. In nucleotides, the CDR3 is TGTGCCAGCAGCTTAAGCGAGCGGGGGGGCCACCGGGAGACCCAGTACTTC. Translation: CASSLSERGGHRETQYF.

This clonotype came up many times. The chain uses TRBV12-3 or TRBV12-4 and TRBJ1-6, with 7 bases lining up with TRBD1. V was pared by 3 bases and J by 0 bases, with 5 bases of the junction left unmatched. CDR3 length: 17 amino acids. The CDR3 DNA reads as TGTGCCAGCAGTTTCGGGACAGCCCTCTCCTATAATTCACCCCTCCACTTT. Translation gives CASSFGTALSYNSPLHF.

This clonotype was counted between two and nine times. The chain carries TRBV7-3 and TRBJ1-2, with D perhaps TRBD1 (5 bases). Trimming took 3 bases from V and 6 from J, leaving 11 bases between them. The CDR3 extends over 13 amino acids. Germline CDR1 SGHTA, CDR2 FQGTGA. CDR3: CASSFKRGDGYTF. The CDR3 DNA sequence: TGTGCCAGCAGCTTTAAACGGGGGGATGGCTACACCTTC.

This clonotype was recorded at least ten times. The genes are TRBV24-1 and TRBJ2-2; no clear D. The CDR3 has 15 amino acids. The V end lost 4 bases, the J end lost 6 bases, and 14 bases lay between the germline ends. Germline assignment: CDR1 KGHDR and CDR2 SFDVKD. The CDR3 loop reads CATSDPARSPGELFF. The DNA of the CDR3 is TGTGCCACCAGTGACCCCGCTAGGAGTCCCGGGGAGCTGTTTTTT.

As to this clonotype: With a much larger clone just one base away, this may be a read error. This chain uses TRBV12-3 or TRBV12-4 with TRBJ2-1, with D unclear. The CDR3 totals 13 residues. V lost 6 bases and J lost 8, with 14 bases in between. As DNA, the CDR3 is TGTGCCAGCAGCCTGTGGGTGGGTTATGAGCAGTTCTTC. Protein: CASSLWVGYEQFF.

This clonotype was observed many times. This chain joins TRBV6-1 and TRBJ1-1; possible D gene TRBD1, 6 bases. Germline V lookup: CDR1 MNHNS, CDR2 SASEGT. The CDR3 consists of 18 residues. Trimming left V 0 bases short and J 0 bases short, with 17 bases between. CDR3 sequence (DNA): TGTGCCAGCAGTGAAGCGCCACAATACAGGGAGATGAACACTGAAGCTTTCTTT. Translation: CASSEAPQYREMNTEAFF.

This clonotype was detected ten times or more. The rearrangement joins TRBV20-1 to TRBJ2-5; D is undetermined. Per germline, CDR1 DFQATT and CDR2 SNEGSKA (reference sequence). With 0 bases removed from V and 5 bases from J, the gap between germline ends came to 10 bases. The CDR3 has 13 residues. DNA for the CDR3: TGCAGTGCTAGAGATCGGACGCAGGAGACCCAGTACTTC. Its translation is CSARDRTQETQYF.